What follows are 28 T cell receptor beta chains derived from one specimen sequenced in a study of T cell clusters in autoimmune cytopenias. Some 39,000 genome equivalents of blood DNA were amplified for TRB. Multiplex touch-down PCR amplified TRB using TRB-A and TRB-B pools in one tube. TCRdb re-called the multiplex PCR reads and gives one entry per CDR3 protein, without DNA. The table lists about 6,000 distinct CDR3 sequences, with 15% to 20% in the top ten. The specimen sequenced was peripheral blood. The receptors shown here come from a human donor with an autoimmune cytopenia or autoimmune hepatitis (not recorded which).

This clonotype is deemed medium-sized by its frequency. This chain links TRBV19 with TRBJ2-6. Germline V gives CDR1 LNHDA, CDR2 SQIVND (reference sequence). The length of the CDR3 is 16 residues. This chain's CDR3 is CASSIGRLSGANVLTF.

This clonotype counts as medium-sized (0.01 to 0.1%) by frequency. The chain carries TRBV12-3 or TRBV12-4 and TRBJ2-2; TCRdb lists TRBD2, though no DNA is available to test this call. The CDR3 length is 14 residues. This CDR3 reads CASSLGLASGELFF.

Judged by frequency, this clonotype is medium-sized. This chain uses TRBV19 with TRBJ2-5; without DNA, the TCRdb call of TRBD2 cannot be checked. This CDR3 region has 13 residues. The germline V gene has CDR1 LNHDA and CDR2 SQIVND (reference sequence). The CDR3 region is CASSIQSGETQYF.

Considering frequency, this clonotype is medium-sized. The V gene is TRBV5-6, the J gene TRBJ2-5; TCRdb selects TRBD2, and the lack of DNA leaves this call unchecked. The CDR3 has 14 residues. Germline values: CDR1 SGHDT, CDR2 YYEEEE. The CDR3 sequence: CASSGGTSGGTQYF.

This rearrangement joins TRBV6-2 or TRBV6-3 to TRBJ2-2; TCRdb outputs TRBD2, but without DNA this stays unchecked. This CDR3 region has 14 residues. CDR1 is MNHEY, CDR2 SVGEGT, per germline. The CDR3 protein is CASSRPGTTGELFF.

The CDR3 region is CASSSDRENTEAFF. The rearrangement links TRBV6-5 to TRBJ1-1; the TCRdb call, TRBD1, lacks DNA for checking. CDR3 size: 14 residues. The germline CDR1 and CDR2 sequences are MNHEY and SVGAGI.

J is TRBJ1-1 and V is TRBV27. Germline lookup yields CDR1 MNHEY and CDR2 SMNVEV (reference sequence). The CDR3 is made up of 11 amino acids. CDR3 loop: CASESNTEAFF.

Judged by frequency, this clonotype is medium-sized. V and J are TRBV11-3 and TRBJ2-7. The CDR3 loop spans 14 amino acids. Germline V gene data show CDR1 as SGHNT and CDR2 as YENEEA. The CDR3 loop reads CASGVTRGSEEQYF.

This clonotype is classed as medium-sized by frequency. The chain joins TRBV30 to TRBJ1-6. The CDR3 loop spans 13 amino acids. From germline, CDR1 is GTSNPN and CDR2 SVGIG (reference sequence). CDR3 sequence: CACRGYGNSPLHF.

This clonotype is called medium-sized (0.01 to 0.1%) based on its frequency. The gene calls are TRBV11-3 and TRBJ2-1; lacking DNA, the TRBD2 call made by TCRdb goes unchecked. The CDR3 spans 16 residues. Per the germline V gene, CDR1 is SGHNT and CDR2 is YENEEA. The CDR3: CASSGIGTSLGNEQFF. Filled out from reference TRBV11-3 and TRBJ2-1, the complete variable domain reads EAGVVQSPRYKIIEKKQPVAFWCNPISGHNTLYWYLQNLGQGPELLIRYENEEAVDDSQLPKDRFSAERLKGVDSTLKIQPAELGDSAVYLCASSGIGTSLGNEQFFGPGTRLTVL.

This chain joins TRBV20-1 and TRBJ2-7; TCRdb's D call of TRBD1 is untestable without DNA. The CDR3 is 12 residues long. The germline V gene has CDR1 DFQATT and CDR2 SNEGSKA (reference sequence). The CDR3 spells CSARRGQHEQYF.

This sequence joins TRBV6-6 and TRBJ1-4; TCRdb returns TRBD1, unconfirmable since there is no DNA. CDR1 and CDR2 from the germline V gene are MNHNY and SVGAGI (reference sequence). The CDR3 extends over 15 amino acids. CDR3 sequence reads: CASSAPGPLGEKLFF.

The chain has TRBV30 and TRBJ2-7. The CDR3 is 15 residues long. Germline loops: CDR1 GTSNPN, CDR2 SVGIG (reference sequence). The CDR3 is CAWSRLRTGPYEQYF.

Judged by frequency, this clonotype is medium-sized. The chain recombines TRBV6-5 with TRBJ2-7; TCRdb selects TRBD1, and the lack of DNA leaves this call unchecked. The CDR3 is 14 residues long. Germline V gene lookup returns CDR1 MNHEY and CDR2 SVGAGI. CDR3 loop: CASSKGREPYEQYF.

The chain recombines TRBV20-1 with TRBJ2-1. CDR3 size: 14 residues. Germline V gives CDR1 DFQATT, CDR2 SNEGSKA (reference sequence). This chain's CDR3 is CSASGPAALREQFF.

The chain couples TRBV30 to TRBJ1-4. Per the germline V gene, CDR1 is GTSNPN and CDR2 is SVGIG (reference sequence). The CDR3 is 15 residues long. This chain's CDR3 is CAWSVQGILGEKLFF. Supplemented by reference TRBV30 and TRBJ1-4, the full variable domain reads SQTIHQWPATLVQPVGSPLSLECTVEGTSNPNLYWYRQAAGRGLQLLFYSVGIGQISSEVPQNLSASRPQDRQFILSSKKLLLSDSGFYLCAWSVQGILGEKLFFGSGTQLSVL.

According to its frequency, this clonotype is medium-sized. The rearrangement joins TRBV11-3 to TRBJ1-2. Looked up from germline, CDR1 is SGHNT and CDR2 is YENEEA. CDR3 length: 18 residues. CDR3 sequence reads: CASSFSGEVGRLGHGYTF.

This clonotype counts as medium-sized (0.01 to 0.1%) by frequency. The J gene is TRBJ2-2, the V gene TRBV6-2 or TRBV6-3; as DNA is missing, the TRBD2 call by TCRdb cannot be tested. The CDR3 runs 18 residues. Per germline, CDR1 MNHEY and CDR2 SVGEGT. The CDR3 sequence: CASSYGLAGIRNTGELFF.

This clonotype is identified as medium-sized from frequency. The V call is TRBV7-6, the J call TRBJ2-1. CDR1 and CDR2 from the germline V gene are SGHVS and FNYEAQ. This CDR3 is 16 amino acids long. CDR3 loop: CASSSPRGGSYNEQFF.

The CDR3 loop is CASSEEFRSGANVLTF. This rearrangement joins TRBV6-4 to TRBJ2-6. Germline CDR1 is MRHNA and CDR2 is SNTAGT. This CDR3 has 16 residues.

The rearrangement joins TRBV20-1 to TRBJ1-4; the D call from TCRdb, TRBD1, cannot be confirmed without DNA. The length of the CDR3 is 14 residues. The germline V gene has CDR1 DFQATT and CDR2 SNEGSKA (reference sequence). CDR3 loop: CSAREGGGAQKLFF.

The rearrangement uses TRBV6-5 and TRBJ2-1; TCRdb lists TRBD2, though no DNA is available to test this call. Looked up from germline, CDR1 is MNHEY and CDR2 is SVGAGI. This CDR3 spans 17 amino acids. This CDR3 is CASAFERTSGGLNEQFF.

This chain links TRBV7-2 with TRBJ2-7. Per germline, CDR1 SGHTA and CDR2 FQGNSA. The CDR3 is made up of 14 amino acids. This CDR3 reads CASSLEVGIYEQYF. Based on the CDR3 plus reference TRBV7-2 and TRBJ2-7, the full variable domain is GAGVSQSPSNKVTEKGKDVELRCDPISGHTALYWYRQSLGQGLEFLIYFQGNSAPDKSGLPSDRFSAERTGGSVSTLTIQRTQQEDSAVYLCASSLEVGIYEQYFGPGTRLTVT.

The chain carries TRBV20-1 and TRBJ2-1; TCRdb outputs TRBD1, but without DNA this stays unchecked. Per the germline V gene, CDR1 is DFQATT and CDR2 is SNEGSKA (reference sequence). The CDR3 extends over 14 amino acids. CDR3 residues: CSAKTGAPLNEQFF.

Here the CDR3 reads CASMPLRRANTDTQYF. The chain employs TRBV6-2 or TRBV6-3 and TRBJ2-3; with no DNA, the TCRdb D assignment of TRBD1 cannot be verified. Germline CDR1 reads MNHEY; CDR2 reads SVGEGT. The CDR3 spans 16 residues.

The chain is built from TRBV27 and TRBJ2-5. Per germline, CDR1 MNHEY and CDR2 SMNVEV (reference sequence). This CDR3 contains 14 residues. CDR3 sequence reads: CASSLSWALETQYF.

The V gene is TRBV6-5, the J gene TRBJ1-4; absent DNA, TCRdb's TRBD1 call cannot be checked. The CDR3 runs 16 residues. The germline gives CDR1 MNHEY, CDR2 SVGAGI. This CDR3 reads CASSYSRGQGDEKLFF.

This clonotype is medium-sized by frequency. The chain is built from TRBV29-1 and TRBJ1-2. Germline CDR1 SQVTM, CDR2 ANQGSEA. The CDR3 length is 12 residues. The CDR3 loop is CSVVYLNYGYTF.